These 3 T cell receptor beta chains came from one sample sequenced in a study of breast tumors, draining lymph nodes, adjacent tissues. TCRdb reprocessed the multiplex PCR reads with MiXCR, giving one entry per CDR3 protein. Counted here are roughly 110,000 distinct CDR3 sequences, around 30% occurring once; the ten biggest clones make up 4.5% to 7%. The lymph nodes were axillary draining lymph nodes from breast cancer patients. The specimen sequenced was axillary lymph node tissue. The source is a female donor with breast cancer. Some clones in this sample may be carry-over from other donors' samples.

This clonotype showed up many times. This chain links TRBV7-9 with TRBJ2-7; a possible D gene is TRBD2 (5 bases). Germline V gene data show CDR1 as SEHNR and CDR2 as FQNEAQ (reference sequence). Trimming cost V 3 bases and J 6 bases, with 12 bases left between them. CDR3 length: 13 residues. The CDR3 DNA is TGTGCCAGCAGCTTCTTTATAGAGGGCGAGCAGTACTTC. It specifies CASSFFIEGEQYF.

This clonotype has at least ten counts. The V and J genes are TRBV27 and TRBJ1-2; D remains ambiguous. Per the germline V gene, CDR1 is MNHEY and CDR2 is SMNVEV (reference sequence). CDR3 length: 16 amino acids. The ends were cut back, 2 bases at V and 6 bases at J, with 19 bases in the middle. The CDR3 DNA follows: TGTGCCAGCAGTTTAATGGTTTTGTCGAATGATGATGGCTACACCTTC. This gives the protein CASSLMVLSNDDGYTF.

There are many counts of this clonotype. The gene calls are TRBV14 and TRBJ2-7, with TRBD1 identical over 7 bases. The CDR3 spans 14 residues. V was pared by 5 bases and J by 2 bases, with 6 bases of the junction left unmatched. Germline V gives CDR1 SGHDN, CDR2 FVKESK. The CDR3 DNA follows: TGTGCCAGCAGCTTCCGACAGGGACCCTACGAGCAGTACTTC. Encoded protein: CASSFRQGPYEQYF.